One sample yielded the 28 T cell receptor beta chains listed below, sequenced in a study of cytomegalovirus exposure and HLA in healthy donors. The PCR was carried out with 60 Vbeta primers and 13 Jbeta primers. This table comes from immunoSEQ multiplex PCR, and its TCRdb copy is limited to in-frame clones, with some not included. The sample consists of under 45,000 clones, over 55% of them appearing once. Specimen: PBMCs. All receptors come from a human donor in good health.

This clone was observed a handful of times. V is TRBV18 and J is TRBJ2-1; 7 positions match TRBD1. V dropped 3 bases and J dropped 6; count of bases not matched to a gene: 8. The V gene's germline CDR1 is KGHSH and CDR2 LQKENI. The CDR3 consists of 15 residues. In DNA form, the CDR3 reads TGTGCCAGCTCACCTCCAGGGGGTCAGATCAATGAGCAGTTCTTC. It is translated as CASSPPGGQINEQFF.

The gene calls are TRBV15 and TRBJ1-4, with D possibly being TRBD1 (6 bases). Germline loops: CDR1 LNHNV, CDR2 YYDKDF (reference sequence). This CDR3 comprises 15 residues. V lost 0 bases and J 8 bases, leaving 13 bases between the germline ends. This CDR3 reads CATSRDAGALEKLFF. Written as DNA, the CDR3 is TGTGCCACCAGCAGAGATGCAGGGGCGTTGGAAAAACTGTTTTTT.

The chain joins TRBV6-1 to TRBJ2-1; 10 bases are a match to TRBD2. Germline loops: CDR1 MNHNS, CDR2 SASEGT. Trimming took 10 bases from V and 10 from J; bases not matched to a gene: 16. The CDR3 loop spans 15 amino acids. The CDR3 sequence is CATVSGGLGRGEQFF. DNA for the CDR3: TGTGCCACCGTTAGCGGGGGGCTCGGCCGCGGGGAGCAGTTCTTC.

CDR3 DNA sequence: TGTGCCAGCAGCGGGGGCAGGAGCTCCTATAATTCACCCCTCCACTTT. Its translation: CASSGGRSSYNSPLHF. This rearrangement joins TRBV11-2 to TRBJ1-6; D may be TRBD1 (6 bases). V was trimmed by 5 bases and J by 0 bases, leaving 11 bases between them. The CDR3 runs to 16 residues. Germline V gene sequence: CDR1 SGHAT, CDR2 FQNNGV.

The chain couples TRBV6-5 to TRBJ1-5; D is unresolved. In germline, CDR1 is MNHEY, CDR2 SVGAGI. V was trimmed by 6 bases and J by 2 bases, leaving 14 bases between them. There are 15 residues in the CDR3. Here the CDR3 reads CASSSTLRGNQPQHF. CDR3 DNA: TGTGCCAGCAGCTCGACCCTGCGGGGCAATCAGCCCCAGCATTTT.

The V call is TRBV7-8, the J call TRBJ1-2, with D possibly matching TRBD1 (6 bases). The CDR3 spans 15 residues. The germline V gene has CDR1 SGHVS and CDR2 FQNEAQ. V gave up 2 bases and J gave up 3 bases, with 13 bases separating them. This chain's CDR3 is CASSLLSAGDYGYTF. The CDR3 coding sequence is TGTGCCAGCAGCTTACTGTCCGCAGGGGACTATGGCTACACCTTC.

The rearrangement joins TRBV2 to TRBJ2-5, with D unclear. Germline V gene lookup returns CDR1 SNHLY and CDR2 FYNNEI. The CDR3 totals 14 residues. V gave up 1 base and J gave up 4 bases, with 10 bases separating them. This CDR3 reads CASSEDLYRETQYF. In nucleotides, the CDR3 is TGTGCCAGCAGTGAAGATCTTTATCGAGAGACCCAGTACTTC.

The chain employs TRBV7-9 and TRBJ1-1; possible D gene TRBD1, 5 bases. This CDR3 has 15 amino acids. Germline lookup yields CDR1 SEHNR and CDR2 FQNEAQ (reference sequence). V was shortened by 2 bases and J by 0 bases, with 10 bases between the two germline ends. The CDR3 DNA is TGTGCCAGCAGCTTACTACAGGCTTTGAACACTGAAGCTTTCTTT. It encodes CASSLLQALNTEAFF.

The chain carries TRBV7-8 and TRBJ1-3; TRBD1 is a possible D gene (5 bases). The CDR3 is 16 amino acids. The germline V gene has CDR1 SGHVS and CDR2 FQNEAQ. The V end lost 1 base, the J end lost 4 bases, and 14 bases lay between the germline ends. CDR3 nucleotides: TGTGCCAGCAGCTTAGGAGGCAGGGTGCGGGGAAACACCATATATTTT. Its protein is CASSLGGRVRGNTIYF.

The chain carries TRBV10-3 and TRBJ2-3, with 9 nucleotides matching TRBD2. This CDR3 contains 19 residues. V lost 3 bases to trimming and J lost 0 bases; unmatched junction nucleotides: 13. Germline assignment: CDR1 ENHRY and CDR2 SYGVKD. The CDR3 bases are TGTGCCATCAGTGAAAGAAGCGGGGGGATCTCATTAAGCACAGATACGCAGTATTTT. It translates to CAISERSGGISLSTDTQYF.

CDR3: CASSQEYAGGNYGYTF. DNA of the CDR3: TGTGCCAGCAGCCAAGAATACGCAGGGGGAAACTATGGCTACACCTTC. The rearrangement uses TRBV4-2 and TRBJ1-2, with TRBD1 matching 7 bases. CDR3 length: 16 residues. Germline-derived CDR1 and CDR2 are LGHNA and YNFKEQ. Trimming took 0 bases from V and 2 from J; bases not matched to a gene: 6.

This chain connects TRBV4-3 to TRBJ1-5; D might be TRBD1 (5 bases). CDR1 is LGHNA, CDR2 YSLEER, per germline. The CDR3 is 17 amino acids. Trimming took off 4 bases at V and 1 base at J, with 17 bases between the two ends. CDR3 sequence reads: CASSPPRGGISNQPQHF. As DNA, the CDR3 is TGCGCCAGCAGCCCCCCCCGGGGGGGTATCAGCAATCAGCCCCAGCATTTT.

The table lists this clone with a few counts. This sequence joins TRBV4-3 and TRBJ1-4; no clear D gene. Germline V CDR1 and CDR2: LGHNA, YSLEER. CDR3 length equals 16 residues. The V end lost 0 bases, the J end lost 8 bases, and 16 bases lay between the germline ends. The DNA of the CDR3 is TGCGCCAGCAGCCAAGATTGGCGGGGAGTTTACGAAAAACTGTTTTTT. As protein: CASSQDWRGVYEKLFF.

This clone showed up just a few times. V and J are TRBV2 and TRBJ1-4; 8 positions agree with TRBD1. The ends lost 6 bases at V and 6 bases at J; junction bases unmatched: 12. The CDR3 length is 16 residues. Germline CDR1 SNHLY, CDR2 FYNNEI. The CDR3 reads CASRQGAVARDEKLFF. The CDR3 DNA is TGTGCCAGCAGGCAGGGGGCCGTAGCTCGGGATGAAAAACTGTTTTTT.

This clone came up a few times. V and J are TRBV6-5 and TRBJ1-1; 7 nucleotides line up with TRBD1. The CDR3 loop spans 15 amino acids. Germline CDR1 and CDR2: MNHEY and SVGAGI. Trimming removed 6 bases from V and 0 bases from J; junction bases left unmatched: 7. The CDR3 DNA reads TGTGCCAGCAGCTCACAGGGGAGGATGAACACTGAAGCTTTCTTT. Amino acid sequence: CASSSQGRMNTEAFF.

This clone qualifies as medium-sized. The chain uses TRBV2 and TRBJ1-5, with D unclear. This CDR3 has 13 residues. Germline V CDR1 and CDR2: SNHLY, FYNNEI. V was clipped by 5 bases and J by 3 bases, with 8 bases between them. In DNA form, the CDR3 reads TGTGCCAGCAGTAACTGGGCCAATCAGCCCCAGCATTTT. Amino acids: CASSNWANQPQHF.

This clone was recorded only once. Compared with germline, one end of the junction differs, possibly owing to a read error. Other DNA variants within this sample encode the same CDR3. The rearrangement uses TRBV28 and TRBJ1-3, with D maybe TRBD1 (6 bases). The CDR3 is 13 residues long. Germline CDR1 reads MDHEN; CDR2 reads SYDVKM. The CDR3: CASGRDTGNTIYF. In DNA form, the CDR3 reads TGTGCCAGCGGCAGGGACACTGGAAACACCATATATTTC.

V and J are TRBV5-1 and TRBJ2-1, with a possible D match to TRBD2 (6 bases). The CDR3 runs 15 residues. Germline lookup yields CDR1 SGHRS and CDR2 YFSETQ. V was trimmed by 3 bases and J by 0 bases, leaving 10 bases between them. CDR3 sequence reads: CASSYSGSSYNEQFF. CDR3 DNA sequence: TGCGCCAGCAGCTATAGCGGTAGCTCCTACAATGAGCAGTTCTTC. Using reference TRBV5-1 and TRBJ2-1 for the parts outside the CDR3, the full variable domain is KAGVTQTPRYLIKTRGQQVTLSCSPISGHRSVSWYQQTPGQGLQFLFEYFSETQRNKGNFPGRFSGRQFSNSRSEMNVSTLELGDSALYLCASSYSGSSYNEQFFGPGTRLTVL.

This clone appeared a single time. The chain recombines TRBV6-5 with TRBJ2-1; weak D call: TRBD1 (5 bases). The CDR3 contains 14 residues. V lost 0 bases and J 7 bases, leaving 10 bases between the germline ends. Per the germline V gene, CDR1 is MNHEY and CDR2 is SVGAGI. This CDR3 reads CASSYSRVRNEQFF. CDR3 DNA: TGTGCCAGCAGTTACTCCAGGGTTAGGAATGAGCAGTTCTTC.

The table lists this clone with a count of one. V usage is TRBV18 and J usage is TRBJ2-7, with 9 bases identical to TRBD1. Trimming took 3 bases from V and 0 from J; bases not matched to a gene: 3. CDR3 length: 15 amino acids. Per germline, CDR1 KGHSH and CDR2 LQKENI. This CDR3 is CASSPGTGSSYEQYF. Here the CDR3 DNA reads TGTGCCAGCTCACCGGGGACAGGGAGCTCCTACGAGCAGTACTTC. The whole variable domain, filled in from reference TRBV18 and TRBJ2-7, reads NAGVMQNPRHLVRRRGQEARLRCSPMKGHSHVYWYRQLPEEGLKFMVYLQKENIIDESGMPKERFSAEFPKEGPSILRIQQVVRGDSAAYFCASSPGTGSSYEQYFGPGTRLTVT.

The V call is TRBV7-9, the J call TRBJ1-1, with D uncertain. CDR1 and CDR2 from the germline V gene are SEHNR and FQNEAQ (reference sequence). V lost 1 base, J lost 6 bases, and 6 bases lay in between. This CDR3 spans 12 amino acids. CDR3 amino acids: CASSLESAEAFF. In DNA form, the CDR3 reads TGTGCCAGCAGCTTAGAATCTGCTGAAGCTTTCTTT.

J is TRBJ2-7 and V is TRBV5-1; 10 bases fit TRBD1. Trimming at V came to 0 bases and at J to 5 bases, leaving 2 bases not matched to a gene. The CDR3 covers 14 residues. Germline-derived CDR1 and CDR2 are SGHRS and YFSETQ. CDR3 amino acids: CASSLGTGGHEQYF. CDR3 coding DNA: TGCGCCAGCAGCTTGGGGACAGGGGGTCACGAGCAGTACTTC.

V and J are TRBV6-1 and TRBJ1-5; TRBD1 might be the D (6 bases). Looked up from germline, CDR1 is MNHNS and CDR2 is SASEGT. The CDR3 is 14 amino acids. Deletions cut 1 base from V and 6 bases from J, with 10 bases between. The CDR3 loop is CASSEVGGRQPQHF. The CDR3 region has the DNA TGTGCCAGCAGTGAAGTCGGGGGGCGTCAGCCCCAGCATTTT.

This clone was picked up a small number of times. V usage is TRBV5-1 and J usage is TRBJ1-3; 9 positions agree with TRBD1. The CDR3 totals 17 residues. Germline values: CDR1 SGHRS, CDR2 YFSETQ. The V gene end was trimmed by 0 bases and the J gene end by 3 bases; junction bases not matched to a gene: 7. CDR3 in amino acids: CASSLAGQGRNGNTIYF. CDR3 nucleotide sequence: TGCGCCAGCAGCTTGGCGGGACAGGGAAGAAATGGAAACACCATATATTTT.

This clone was counted only a few times. The rearrangement links TRBV9 to TRBJ2-5; a possible D gene is TRBD1 (5 bases). The CDR3 is 13 residues long. Germline V CDR1 and CDR2: SGDLS, YYNGEE. Trimming left V 1 base short and J 5 bases short, with 9 bases between. The CDR3 DNA sequence: TGTGCCAGCAGCGTACAGGGTTCGGAGACCCAGTACTTC. Translating gives CASSVQGSETQYF.

V gene TRBV5-1 combines with J gene TRBJ1-1, with 9 bases aligning to TRBD1. The length of the CDR3 is 13 residues. With V trimmed by 0 bases and J by 7 bases, 1 base remained unmatched. Germline CDR1 is SGHRS and CDR2 is YFSETQ. CDR3: CASSLGQGGEAFF. The CDR3 nucleotides read TGCGCCAGCAGCTTGGGACAGGGGGGTGAAGCTTTCTTT.

This clone appeared a few times. The chain uses TRBV7-2 and TRBJ2-6; no reliable D call. V was clipped by 5 bases and J by 0 bases, with 5 bases between them. There are 14 residues in the CDR3. CDR1 and CDR2 (germline): SGHTA, FQGNSA. The CDR3 DNA reads TGTGCCAGCAGCATGAGCTCTGGGGCCAACGTCCTGACTTTC. Translated, it gives CASSMSSGANVLTF.

Remarks on this clone: In the same sample, other DNA sequences code for this CDR3. The chain joins TRBV7-9 to TRBJ2-3; D is possibly TRBD1 (5 bases). CDR3 length equals 14 residues. The ends were cut back, 3 bases at V and 1 base at J, with 8 bases in the middle. CDR1 is SEHNR, CDR2 FQNEAQ, per germline (reference sequence). The CDR3 region has the DNA TGTGCCAGCAGCTTCACAGGAGGCACAGATACGCAGTATTTT. This sequence encodes CASSFTGGTDTQYF.